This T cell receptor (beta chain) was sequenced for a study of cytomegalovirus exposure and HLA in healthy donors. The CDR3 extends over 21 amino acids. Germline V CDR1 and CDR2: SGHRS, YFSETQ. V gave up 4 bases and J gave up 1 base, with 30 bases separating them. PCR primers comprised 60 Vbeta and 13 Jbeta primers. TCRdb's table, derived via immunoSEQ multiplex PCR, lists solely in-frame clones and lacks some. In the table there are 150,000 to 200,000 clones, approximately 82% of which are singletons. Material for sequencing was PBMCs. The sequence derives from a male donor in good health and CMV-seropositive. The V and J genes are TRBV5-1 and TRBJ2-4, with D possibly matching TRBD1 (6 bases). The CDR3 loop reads CASSVLGPGQPNLFAKNIQYF. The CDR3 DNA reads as TGCGCCAGCAGCGTTTTAGGACCCGGACAGCCCAACCTGTTTGCCAAAAACATTCAGTACTTC.